The 32 T cell receptor beta chains below all came from one sample that was sequenced in a study of shared clonotypes between healthy human individuals. Clones were read by immunoSEQ multiplex PCR, and TCRdb kept only the in-frame ones, dropping some. The sample gives about 2,100,000 clones, about 93% of which show up once; around 1.7% is in the top ten. Terminally differentiated effector memory CD45RA+ cells were excluded from the naive CD8 cells, which were CD45RO-negative and positively selected for CCR7. The sequenced material came from naive CD8+ T cells from PBMCs. The source of these receptors is a man in his late teens or twenties in good health. Some clones in this sample may be carry-over from other donors' samples.

CDR3 region: CASRIAGVAHNEQFF. CDR3 coding DNA: TGTGCCAGCAGAATAGCGGGAGTCGCGCACAATGAGCAGTTCTTC. The rearrangement uses TRBV28 and TRBJ2-1; TRBD2 agrees at 9 bases. V gave up 6 bases and J gave up 5 bases; unmatched junction bases: 8. The germline V gene has CDR1 MDHEN and CDR2 SYDVKM. This CDR3 has 15 amino acids. The full variable domain, in which reference TRBV28 and TRBJ2-1 provide the parts outside the CDR3, is DVKVTQSSRYLVKRTGEKVFLECVQDMDHENMFWYRQDPGLGLRLIYFSYDVKMKEKGDIPEGYSVSREKKERFSLILESASTNQTSMYLCASRIAGVAHNEQFFGPGTRLTVL.

V is TRBV27 and J is TRBJ2-1; D call uncertain. The CDR3 sequence is 14 residues long. Trimming took 7 bases from V and 8 from J, leaving 18 bases between them. Germline lookup yields CDR1 MNHEY and CDR2 SMNVEV (reference sequence). The CDR3 bases are TGTGCCAGCACCACCGGCTTGATTGCCGATGAGCAGTTCTTC. This encodes CASTTGLIADEQFF.

The J gene is TRBJ2-6, the V gene TRBV15; D perhaps matches TRBD2 (5 bases). V dropped 0 bases and J dropped 2 bases, with 11 bases sitting between them. CDR3 length: 17 residues. CDR1 and CDR2 (germline): LNHNV, YYDKDF (reference sequence). The chain's CDR3 is CATSRDYSGTGANVLTF. In DNA, the CDR3 is TGTGCCACCAGCAGAGATTACTCGGGGACTGGGGCCAACGTCCTGACTTTC.

The rearrangement uses TRBV11-2 and TRBJ2-4, with D perhaps TRBD1 (7 bases). The CDR3 length is 15 residues. V lost 5 bases and J lost 0, with 11 bases in between. CDR1 is SGHAT and CDR2 is FQNNGV in the germline V gene. CDR3 amino acids: CASSPRGAAKNIQYF. The CDR3 nucleotides are TGTGCCAGCAGCCCCAGGGGGGCAGCCAAAAACATTCAGTACTTC.

This chain uses TRBV9 with TRBJ1-1; the D is unclear. Germline CDR1 reads SGDLS; CDR2 reads YYNGEE. Trimming took off 4 bases at V and 5 bases at J, with 12 bases between the two ends. The CDR3 contains 13 residues. CDR3 sequence reads: CASSPRPGTEAFF. CDR3 coding DNA: TGTGCCAGCAGCCCCCGACCCGGAACTGAAGCTTTCTTT. Based on the CDR3 plus reference TRBV9 and TRBJ1-1, the full variable domain is DSGVTQTPKHLITATGQRVTLRCSPRSGDLSVYWYQQSLDQGLQFLIQYYNGEERAKGNILERFSAQQFPDLHSELNLSSLELGDSALYFCASSPRPGTEAFFGQGTRLTVV.

The rearrangement links TRBV10-3 to TRBJ1-2; D unclear. CDR1 and CDR2 from the germline V gene are ENHRY and SYGVKD. The CDR3 is 11 residues long. V was clipped by 3 bases and J by 11 bases, with 10 bases between them. This CDR3 is CAISEGSYYTF. In DNA form, the CDR3 reads TGTGCCATCAGTGAAGGGAGCTATTACACCTTC.

The chain employs TRBV10-3 and TRBJ2-7; no clear D gene. Trimming left V 3 bases short and J 0 bases short, with 12 bases between. This CDR3 has 15 amino acids. The germline V gene encodes CDR1 ENHRY and CDR2 SYGVKD. The CDR3 bases are TGTGCCATCAGTGAAGTGGCTGGAAACTCCTACGAGCAGTACTTC. As protein: CAISEVAGNSYEQYF.

The V call is TRBV11-2, the J call TRBJ2-7; TRBD2 matches 8 bases. This CDR3 comprises 15 residues. The ends lost 3 bases at V and 2 bases at J; junction bases unmatched: 6. Per germline, CDR1 SGHAT and CDR2 FQNNGV. In DNA, the CDR3 is TGTGCCAGCAGCTTTTCGCGGGAGGAGACCTACGAGCAGTACTTC. It translates to CASSFSREETYEQYF. Using reference TRBV11-2 and TRBJ2-7 for the parts outside the CDR3, the full variable domain is EAGVAQSPRYKIIEKRQSVAFWCNPISGHATLYWYQQILGQGPKLLIQFQNNGVVDDSQLPKDRFSAERLKGVDSTLKIQPAKLEDSAVYLCASSFSREETYEQYFGPGTRLTVT.

V usage is TRBV2 and J usage is TRBJ1-4; D might be TRBD1 (5 bases). Trimming shortened V by 4 bases and J by 7 bases, and 19 bases separated the two germline ends. This CDR3 region has 16 residues. CDR1 is SNHLY and CDR2 is FYNNEI in the germline V gene. The CDR3 coding sequence is TGTGCCAGCAGTGCGGGGAAGGGGTTAGGTGGTGAAAAACTGTTTTTT. Translation: CASSAGKGLGGEKLFF.

The rearrangement uses TRBV27 and TRBJ2-2, with D unresolved. This CDR3 spans 14 amino acids. Germline V gene data show CDR1 as MNHEY and CDR2 as SMNVEV (reference sequence). V lost 6 bases, J lost 1 base, and 9 bases lay in between. The CDR3, as DNA: TGTGCCAGCAGCTGGACGGGGAACACCGGGGAGCTGTTTTTT. As protein: CASSWTGNTGELFF.

The rearrangement joins TRBV27 to TRBJ1-1, with D possibly TRBD1 on 5 matching bases. Germline CDR1 is MNHEY and CDR2 is SMNVEV (reference sequence). CDR3 size: 18 residues. V was pared by 0 bases and J by 3 bases, with 20 bases between. The CDR3 DNA is TGTGCCAGCAGTTTATCGGGGGTCCACGTCCTTATTGACACTGAAGCTTTCTTT. The encoded protein is CASSLSGVHVLIDTEAFF.

The rearrangement links TRBV30 to TRBJ2-3; D gene uncertain. This CDR3 spans 16 amino acids. In germline, CDR1 is GTSNPN, CDR2 SVGIG (reference sequence). V lost 5 bases, J lost 2 bases, and 20 bases lay in between. The CDR3 sequence: CAWDTAKGWATDTQYF. The CDR3 region has the DNA TGTGCCTGGGATACCGCGAAAGGGTGGGCCACAGATACGCAGTATTTT.

The CDR3: CASSQDRSWTQYF. The CDR3 DNA is TGTGCCAGCAGCCAAGATCGGTCTTGGACCCAGTACTTC. The chain carries TRBV14 and TRBJ2-5; D uncertain. Per the germline V gene, CDR1 is SGHDN and CDR2 is FVKESK. The germline V and J ends were trimmed by 0 bases and 7 bases, with 9 bases remaining between them. The CDR3 extends over 13 amino acids.

This clone appeared a single time. The rearrangement links TRBV5-6 to TRBJ2-7; 10 bases match TRBD2. This CDR3 comprises 15 residues. The V gene's germline CDR1 is SGHDT and CDR2 YYEEEE. J was trimmed by 5 bases and V by 7 bases; bases with no gene match: 12. The CDR3 spells CASSPRLAGAHEQYF. CDR3 sequence (DNA): TGTGCCAGCTCCCCCCGGCTAGCGGGAGCCCACGAGCAGTACTTC.

The chain combines TRBV7-9 with TRBJ1-1; D is perhaps TRBD1 (5 bases). V dropped 5 bases and J dropped 3 bases, with 16 bases sitting between them. The CDR3 loop spans 15 amino acids. The germline V gene encodes CDR1 SEHNR and CDR2 FQNEAQ (reference sequence). CDR3 amino acids: CASSPRRGLDTEAFF. In DNA, the CDR3 is TGTGCCAGCAGCCCGAGGAGGGGTTTGGACACTGAAGCTTTCTTT.

This clone occurred a few times. The CDR3 loop is CSVLPLGAEAFF. CDR3 nucleotide sequence: TGCAGCGTGCTCCCGTTGGGGGCTGAAGCTTTCTTT. The chain is built from TRBV29-1 and TRBJ1-1, with D perhaps matching TRBD1 (5 bases). Trimming removed 6 bases at V and 6 bases at J, with 14 bases between. The CDR3 has 12 amino acids. Germline values: CDR1 SQVTM, CDR2 ANQGSEA.

The chain uses TRBV28 and TRBJ2-1, with 10 bases identical to TRBD2. This CDR3 is 16 amino acids long. CDR1 and CDR2 (germline): MDHEN, SYDVKM. The J segment lost 4 bases and the V segment lost 6 bases, leaving 9 bases of the junction unmatched. The CDR3 sequence: CASSPGRTSGYNEQFF. For the CDR3, the DNA is TGTGCCAGCAGCCCTGGGAGGACTAGCGGTTACAATGAGCAGTTCTTC. Full variable domain (remainder filled in from reference TRBV28 and TRBJ2-1): DVKVTQSSRYLVKRTGEKVFLECVQDMDHENMFWYRQDPGLGLRLIYFSYDVKMKEKGDIPEGYSVSREKKERFSLILESASTNQTSMYLCASSPGRTSGYNEQFFGPGTRLTVL.

The rearrangement joins TRBV28 to TRBJ2-7; D is unresolved. CDR1 is MDHEN, CDR2 SYDVKM, per germline. The CDR3 runs 13 residues. Between the trimmed V and J ends, which lost 1 base and 3 bases, there was a span of 7 bases. This CDR3 reads CASSLSRHYEQYF. Here the CDR3 DNA reads TGTGCCAGCAGTTTATCCCGTCACTACGAGCAGTACTTC.

The chain recombines TRBV19 with TRBJ2-5; TRBD2 matches 9 bases. The germline CDR1 and CDR2 sequences are LNHDA and SQIVND (reference sequence). The CDR3 extends over 21 amino acids. The J segment lost 2 bases and the V segment lost 3 bases, leaving 22 bases of the junction unmatched. The DNA of the CDR3 is TGTGCCAGTAGTATCTTCTTCCTCCCTCCCAGCGGGGGGACAAGTCAAGAGACCCAGTACTTC. Protein: CASSIFFLPPSGGTSQETQYF.

The chain recombines TRBV28 with TRBJ1-5; D is unresolved. V lost 6 bases, J lost 3 bases, and 12 bases lay in between. Germline CDR1 is MDHEN and CDR2 is SYDVKM. The CDR3 is made up of 14 amino acids. CDR3 sequence: CASSRTVVNQPQHF. The CDR3 nucleotides read TGTGCCAGCAGCAGAACCGTAGTCAATCAGCCCCAGCATTTT.

V usage is TRBV5-1 and J usage is TRBJ2-7; D not resolved. From germline, CDR1 is SGHRS and CDR2 YFSETQ. This CDR3 has 14 residues. Between the trimmed V and J ends, which lost 3 bases and 3 bases, there was a span of 13 bases. The CDR3 spells CASSYPGFGYEQYF. CDR3 DNA sequence: TGCGCCAGCAGCTATCCCGGTTTTGGCTACGAGCAGTACTTC. The full variable domain, rest sourced from reference TRBV5-1 and TRBJ2-7, is KAGVTQTPRYLIKTRGQQVTLSCSPISGHRSVSWYQQTPGQGLQFLFEYFSETQRNKGNFPGRFSGRQFSNSRSEMNVSTLELGDSALYLCASSYPGFGYEQYFGPGTRLTVT.

As concerns this clone: Different DNA sequences within this sample yield the same CDR3. The chain links TRBV9 to TRBJ2-7; no clear D. The V gene lost 0 bases and the J gene lost 2 bases, with 12 bases spanning the gap. The germline CDR1 and CDR2 sequences are SGDLS and YYNGEE. The CDR3 covers 15 residues. CDR3 in amino acids: CASSVASAATYEQYF. CDR3 bases: TGTGCCAGCAGCGTAGCGTCGGCGGCCACCTACGAGCAGTACTTC.

The rearrangement joins TRBV5-8 to TRBJ2-7, with a possible D match to TRBD2 (6 bases). CDR1 SGHTS and CDR2 YDEGEE come from the germline V gene. Trimming stripped 0 bases from V and 3 bases from J, with 13 bases between. This CDR3 spans 15 amino acids. DNA for the CDR3: TGTGCCAGCAGCTTGGAGGGCGGGGAGAACTACGAGCAGTACTTC. Its translation is CASSLEGGENYEQYF.

This chain joins TRBV28 and TRBJ2-1; a weak D match, TRBD2 (6 bases). Germline lookup yields CDR1 MDHEN and CDR2 SYDVKM. V lost 3 bases and J lost 3, with 12 bases in between. The CDR3 loop spans 15 amino acids. The CDR3 spells CASSLGLRGYNEQFF. CDR3 DNA: TGTGCCAGCAGTTTGGGGTTGCGGGGCTACAATGAGCAGTTCTTC.

The chain carries TRBV5-1 and TRBJ2-1, with TRBD1 matching 7 bases. The CDR3 extends over 15 amino acids. Trimming at V came to 2 bases and at J to 1 base, leaving 3 bases not matched to a gene. Germline loops: CDR1 SGHRS, CDR2 YFSETQ. The CDR3 is CASSLVQGSYNEQFF. The CDR3 DNA reads TGCGCCAGCAGCTTAGTACAGGGGTCCTACAATGAGCAGTTCTTC.

This clone was detected a few times. The chain couples TRBV12-5 to TRBJ1-2; 7 bases are a match to TRBD1. Germline V gene sequence: CDR1 LGHNT, CDR2 FRNRAP. The ends lost 1 base at V and 8 bases at J; junction bases unmatched: 1. The CDR3 sequence is 12 residues long. In DNA, the CDR3 is TGTGCTAGTGGTTTGGGACAGGGCGGCTACACCTTC. Its protein product is CASGLGQGGYTF.

Here the CDR3 DNA reads TGTGCCAGCAGCCAAGATCCCGGACTAGGGGCCAATGAGCAGTTCTTC. It specifies CASSQDPGLGANEQFF. The V gene is TRBV4-2, the J gene TRBJ2-1, with 7 positions matching TRBD2. Per germline, CDR1 LGHNA and CDR2 YNFKEQ. This CDR3 region has 16 residues. The junction had 8 bases not matched to a gene; V was cut back by 0 bases and J by 6 bases.

The chain couples TRBV18 to TRBJ2-3; D possibly corresponds to TRBD2 (5 bases). Germline V gene data show CDR1 as KGHSH and CDR2 as LQKENI. With 3 bases removed from V and 2 bases from J, the gap between germline ends came to 15 bases. The CDR3 covers 16 residues. The CDR3 protein is CASSPGVGLHTDTQYF. The CDR3 coding sequence is TGTGCCAGCTCACCGGGCGTAGGACTGCACACAGATACGCAGTATTTT.

This chain connects TRBV18 to TRBJ2-7; D is perhaps TRBD2 (5 bases). Deletions cut 3 bases from V and 2 bases from J, with 8 bases between. The germline CDR1 and CDR2 sequences are KGHSH and LQKENI. The CDR3 consists of 13 residues. The CDR3 region has the DNA TGTGCCAGCTCACCCGACTATACCTACGAGCAGTACTTC. It codes for CASSPDYTYEQYF.

The CDR3 is CSVEARSYNEQFF. DNA for the CDR3: TGCAGCGTTGAAGCTCGCTCCTACAATGAGCAGTTCTTC. The rearrangement links TRBV29-1 to TRBJ2-1; D remains ambiguous. The CDR3 covers 13 residues. V was pared by 1 base and J by 0 bases, with 4 bases between. The germline gives CDR1 SQVTM, CDR2 ANQGSEA.

The V call is TRBV13, the J call TRBJ1-3; no definite D call. The CDR3 is made up of 14 amino acids. The V gene's germline CDR1 is PRHDT and CDR2 FYEKMQ (reference sequence). Trimming removed 6 bases at V and 0 bases at J, with 9 bases between. As DNA, the CDR3 is TGTGCCAGCAGTCGTTTCGTCTCTGGAAACACCATATATTTT. Protein product: CASSRFVSGNTIYF.

The chain couples TRBV10-3 to TRBJ2-7; D is possibly TRBD1 (6 bases). The CDR3 totals 14 residues. CDR1 ENHRY and CDR2 SYGVKD come from the germline V gene. The V gene lost 3 bases and the J gene lost 7 bases, with 16 bases spanning the gap. CDR3 loop: CAISDRPGVEEQYF. DNA of the CDR3: TGTGCCATCAGTGATCGTCCAGGGGTGGAGGAGCAGTACTTC.